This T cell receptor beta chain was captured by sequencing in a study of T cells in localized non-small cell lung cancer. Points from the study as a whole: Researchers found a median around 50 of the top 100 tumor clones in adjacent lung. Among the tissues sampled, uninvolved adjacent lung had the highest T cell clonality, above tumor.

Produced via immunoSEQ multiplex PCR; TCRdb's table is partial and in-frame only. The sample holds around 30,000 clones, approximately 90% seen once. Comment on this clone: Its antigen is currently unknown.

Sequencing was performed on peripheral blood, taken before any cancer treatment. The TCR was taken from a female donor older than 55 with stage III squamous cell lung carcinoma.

The chain's CDR3 is CASSRTGTGGNEQFF. Written as DNA, the CDR3 is TGTGCCAGCTCACGTACCGGGACAGGGGGCAATGAGCAGTTCTTC. This chain uses TRBV18 with TRBJ2-1; TRBD1 matches at 11 bases. Trimming at V came to 4 bases and at J to 6 bases, leaving 5 bases not matched to a gene. The CDR3 runs to 15 residues. Germline CDR1 KGHSH, CDR2 LQKENI. The full variable domain, with the rest looked up from reference TRBV18 and TRBJ2-1, is NAGVMQNPRHLVRRRGQEARLRCSPMKGHSHVYWYRQLPEEGLKFMVYLQKENIIDESGMPKERFSAEFPKEGPSILRIQQVVRGDSAAYFCASSRTGTGGNEQFFGPGTRLTVL.